One and the same sample provided the 15 T cell receptor beta chains below, sequenced in a study of Ad26.COV2.S vaccination and SARS-CoV-2 variants. Sequenced by immunoSEQ multiplex PCR; TCRdb stores in-frame clones only, minus some. Here the sample spans 300,000 to 400,000 clones, 75% to 90% being singletons. Treatment reported: roughly 20 received Ad26.COV2.S at low or high dose, single or two shots; roughly five received placebo; per-sample allocation not given. All samples were drawn on day 63, counting from the first vaccine or placebo injection. Sequences were derived from peripheral blood, sampled in a trial of Ad26.COV2.S vaccine versus placebo. Source of these receptors: a person aged 18 to 65 who received the Ad26.COV2.S COVID-19 vaccine or a placebo.

This chain uses TRBV5-1 with TRBJ2-1; D possibly matches TRBD1 or TRBD2 (6 bases each). V was pared by 5 bases and J by 8 bases, with 17 bases between. Germline V gene data show CDR1 as SGHRS and CDR2 as YFSETQ. This CDR3 is 14 amino acids long. The CDR3 nucleotides read TGCGCCAGCAGTAACCAGGGAAGGGGGGATGAGCAGTTCTTC. Protein: CASSNQGRGDEQFF. Variable domain in full (rest from reference TRBV5-1 and TRBJ2-1): KAGVTQTPRYLIKTRGQQVTLSCSPISGHRSVSWYQQTPGQGLQFLFEYFSETQRNKGNFPGRFSGRQFSNSRSEMNVSTLELGDSALYLCASSNQGRGDEQFFGPGTRLTVL.

The chain employs TRBV5-1 and TRBJ2-7; D call uncertain. The V gene lost 3 bases and the J gene lost 2 bases, with 12 bases spanning the gap. Germline V CDR1 and CDR2: SGHRS, YFSETQ. The CDR3 spans 14 residues. In nucleotides, the CDR3 is TGCGCCAGCAGCTCAGGAACCTACGCCTACGAGCAGTACTTC. Encoded protein: CASSSGTYAYEQYF.

Concerning this clone: Within the sample, other DNA sequences also encode this same CDR3. The chain recombines TRBV7-9 with TRBJ1-1; D not certain. This CDR3 spans 13 amino acids. The V end lost 1 base, the J end lost 0 bases, and 3 bases lay between the germline ends. Germline values: CDR1 SEHNR, CDR2 FQNEAQ (reference sequence). CDR3 nucleotides: TGTGCCAGCAGCTTAGGGATGAACACTGAAGCTTTCTTT. This codes for CASSLGMNTEAFF.

The CDR3 DNA sequence: TGTGCCAGCAGTCCAGGACGGTTGAACACTGAAGCTTTCTTT. This gives the protein CASSPGRLNTEAFF. The chain has TRBV27 and TRBJ1-1; D uncertain. Germline loops: CDR1 MNHEY, CDR2 SMNVEV (reference sequence). The germline V and J ends were trimmed by 5 bases and 0 bases, with 10 bases remaining between them. The CDR3 contains 14 residues.

V and J are TRBV4-3 and TRBJ1-6; D ambiguous. The germline gives CDR1 LGHNA, CDR2 YSLEER. CDR3 length: 15 amino acids. V lost 1 base to trimming and J lost 10 bases, with 14 bases between them. CDR3 sequence: CASSQGIAVVSPLHF. The DNA of the CDR3 is TGCGCCAGCAGCCAAGGGATTGCAGTGGTGTCACCCCTCCACTTT.

This chain uses TRBV7-2 with TRBJ1-6, with D unclear. This CDR3 contains 17 residues. The germline V and J ends were trimmed by 1 base and 3 bases, with 13 bases remaining between them. Germline lookup yields CDR1 SGHTA and CDR2 FQGNSA. CDR3 sequence reads: CASSLEGQSFYNSPLHF. For the CDR3, the DNA is TGTGCCAGCAGCTTAGAGGGTCAGAGCTTCTATAATTCACCCCTCCACTTT. The full variable domain, rest sourced from reference TRBV7-2 and TRBJ1-6, is GAGVSQSPSNKVTEKGKDVELRCDPISGHTALYWYRQSLGQGLEFLIYFQGNSAPDKSGLPSDRFSAERTGGSVSTLTIQRTQQEDSAVYLCASSLEGQSFYNSPLHFGNGTRLTVT.

The table lists this clone with a few counts. This chain uses TRBV19 with TRBJ1-1; D call uncertain. CDR1 is LNHDA and CDR2 is SQIVND in the germline V gene (reference sequence). V was pared by 7 bases and J by 0 bases, with 6 bases between. This CDR3 is built from 12 residues. This chain's CDR3 is CASKGLNTEAFF. The CDR3 DNA follows: TGTGCCAGTAAGGGATTGAACACTGAAGCTTTCTTT.

The chain uses TRBV2 and TRBJ2-3; maybe TRBD1 (6 bases). Germline CDR1 and CDR2: SNHLY and FYNNEI. The CDR3 runs to 15 residues. V lost 6 bases and J lost 2, with 15 bases in between. The CDR3 spells CASRIYGQNTDTQYF. DNA of the CDR3: TGTGCCAGCAGGATCTACGGACAGAACACAGATACGCAGTATTTT.

The chain uses TRBV19 and TRBJ2-3, with unresolved D. The CDR3 extends over 12 amino acids. Trimming pared 5 bases from V and 6 bases from J, leaving 9 bases between. Per the germline V gene, CDR1 is LNHDA and CDR2 is SQIVND (reference sequence). CDR3 region: CASSLLGDTQYF. The CDR3 nucleotides read TGTGCCAGTAGTCTCCTTGGGGATACGCAGTATTTT.

V and J are TRBV6-1 and TRBJ2-5; possible D gene TRBD2, 7 bases. With 2 bases removed from V and 4 bases from J, the gap between germline ends came to 20 bases. The length of the CDR3 is 17 residues. Germline assignment: CDR1 MNHNS and CDR2 SASEGT. The CDR3 nucleotides read TGTGCCAGCAGTGAAAGGTCGGGGAACAGGGAGGGAGAGACCCAGTACTTC. It yields the protein CASSERSGNREGETQYF.

This rearrangement joins TRBV3-1 (or the pseudogene TRBV3-2) to TRBJ2-7, with TRBD2 matching 11 bases. CDR1 and CDR2 from the germline V gene are LGHDT and YNNKEL (reference sequence). The CDR3 spans 17 residues. V was pared by 1 base and J by 0 bases, with 5 bases of the junction left unmatched. The CDR3: CASSQGSGTSGSYEQYF. The CDR3 DNA sequence: TGTGCCAGCAGCCAAGGCAGCGGGACTAGCGGCTCCTACGAGCAGTACTTC.

The chain links TRBV4-3 to TRBJ2-7; 8 nucleotides match TRBD2. The CDR3 totals 16 residues. The germline V gene encodes CDR1 LGHNA and CDR2 YSLEER. Unmatched junction bases numbered 7, after V lost 0 bases and J lost 3 bases. The CDR3 bases are TGCGCCAGCAGCCAAGAGGGGCGGGGGGCGGTCTACGAGCAGTACTTC. Translating gives CASSQEGRGAVYEQYF.

The chain carries TRBV28 and TRBJ1-1, with 9 nucleotides matching TRBD1. CDR3 length: 14 residues. V was clipped by 6 bases and J by 7 bases; unmatched bases: 9. Germline CDR1 reads MDHEN; CDR2 reads SYDVKM. CDR3 loop: CASSAGQGRNEAFF. The DNA for the CDR3 is TGTGCCAGCAGCGCCGGACAGGGGAGGAATGAAGCTTTCTTT.

This clone was recorded only once. CDR3 sequence: CASIRGRGSGNTIYF. The CDR3 region has the DNA TGCGCCAGCATCCGGGGCAGGGGCTCTGGAAACACCATATATTTT. The V and J genes are TRBV5-1 and TRBJ1-3; a weak D match, TRBD1 (6 bases). Germline V gives CDR1 SGHRS, CDR2 YFSETQ. This CDR3 has 15 residues. Trimming took off 6 bases at V and 0 bases at J, with 13 bases between the two ends.

The chain couples TRBV27 to TRBJ1-1; no clear D. CDR1 is MNHEY and CDR2 is SMNVEV in the germline V gene (reference sequence). The CDR3 totals 14 residues. Trimming removed 8 bases from V and 3 bases from J, with 16 bases in between. CDR3 bases: TGTGCCAGCTGGGCCCCACGCGGAGACACTGAAGCTTTCTTT. This codes for CASWAPRGDTEAFF.